The table lists the clone carrying this TCR beta chain with many counts. The record originates from a study of early T cells in non-severe SARS-CoV-2 infection. J gave up 4 bases and V 6 bases, and 7 bases lay outside the gene matches. CDR1 is MNHEY and CDR2 is SMNVEV in the germline V gene (reference sequence). This CDR3 has 16 residues. TCRdb re-called the 5' RACE reads with MiXCR, one entry per CDR3 protein. The sample carries fewer than 75,000 distinct CDR3 sequences, more than 15% recorded once. The receptor was derived from an adult who was a healthcare worker with PCR-confirmed SARS-CoV-2 infection or an uninfected control (not recorded which). The gene calls are TRBV27 and TRBJ2-2, with TRBD2 identical over 11 bases. The specimen was whole blood, collected at baseline. In DNA form, the CDR3 reads TGTGCCAGCAGGATAATAGCGGGGGGGACCACCGGGGAGCTGTTTTTT. Translating it yields CASRIIAGGTTGELFF.